Listed below are T cell receptor beta chains from one sample, sequenced in a study of T cell responses to AZD1222 COVID-19 vaccine. The table came from immunoSEQ multiplex PCR; TCRdb's copy has only in-frame clones and leaves some out. The repertoire includes 70,000 to 95,000 clones, 90% of them detected once, and more than 4% sits in the top ten. This specimen consisted of peripheral blood, obtained on day 0 of AZD1222 vaccination. The origin of the receptors is an adult in good health. Each CDR3 is given with its conserved first and last residue. The order of the fields is D gene, V gene, J gene, CDR3 protein, CDR3 DNA. D genes are given only for firm matches.

>TRBD1|TRBV12-3/TRBV12-4|TRBJ2-1
CASNQGASDEQFF
TGTGCCAGCAACCAGGGGGCGTCGGATGAGCAGTTCTTC
>.|TRBV12-3/TRBV12-4|TRBJ1-5
CASSPGEWEPQHF
TGTGCCAGCAGTCCAGGTGAATGGGAGCCCCAGCATTTT
>.|TRBV30|TRBJ2-7
CAWSTRRLYEQYF
TGTGCCTGGAGTACCCGCCGACTCTACGAGCAGTACTTC
>.|TRBV11-3|TRBJ2-7
CASSLPQYEQYF
TGTGCCAGCAGCTTACCCCAATACGAGCAGTACTTC
>TRBD1|TRBV11-3|TRBJ1-4
CASSLTGNEKLFF
TGTGCCAGCAGTTTGACAGGGAATGAAAAACTGTTTTTT
>.|TRBV5-8|TRBJ1-3
CASSVWGSGNTIYF
TGTGCCAGCAGCGTATGGGGCTCTGGAAACACCATATATTTT
>.|TRBV6-1|TRBJ2-3
CASSEALTDTQYF
TGTGCCAGCAGTGAAGCGCTAACAGATACGCAGTATTTT
>.|TRBV4-3|TRBJ1-4
CASSPTGGRGLLFF
TGCGCCAGCAGCCCGACTGGGGGGCGAGGGTTACTGTTTTTT
>TRBD1|TRBV28|TRBJ2-2
CASRLTGGTGELFF
TGTGCCAGCAGACTTACAGGGGGCACCGGGGAGCTGTTTTTT
>.|TRBV29-1|TRBJ2-2
CSVGGPLDTGELFF
TGCAGCGTTGGGGGACCCTTGGACACCGGGGAGCTGTTTTTT
>.|TRBV4-2|TRBJ2-7
CASSQFQGPEQYF
TGTGCCAGCAGCCAATTTCAGGGTCCCGAGCAGTACTTC
>.|TRBV5-8|TRBJ1-2
CASSQDRNGYTF
TGTGCCAGCAGCCAGGACAGAAATGGCTACACCTTC
>.|TRBV24-1|TRBJ2-1
CATSDQHNEQFF
TGTGCCACCAGTGATCAGCACAATGAGCAGTTCTTC
>TRBD2|TRBV7-3|TRBJ2-3
CASSLASGSTDTQYF
TGTGCCAGCAGCTTAGCTAGCGGGAGTACAGATACGCAGTATTTT